The rows below give T cell receptor beta chains drawn from one sample of a study of monozygotic twins with inflammatory bowel disease. No DNA is given; TCRdb re-called the 5' RACE reads and lists each CDR3 protein once. The ten top clones account for less than 2%, within a sample of approximately 100,000 distinct CDR3 sequences. Source material: blood. The origin of the receptors is a human donor with ulcerative colitis or Crohn's disease, or a healthy co-twin of an affected twin (not recorded which). Each CDR3 is given with its conserved first and last residue. Clone size, where shown, is once, few, many, or a class for clones that have expanded.

V gene	clone size	J gene	CDR3 protein
TRBV19	NA	TRBJ2-7	CASSIGATGEYEQYF
TRBV20-1	NA	TRBJ2-1	CSASKAGVNEQFF
TRBV5-5	NA	TRBJ2-1	CASSLQGPYNEQFF
TRBV12-3/TRBV12-4	NA	TRBJ2-1	CASSYAGTGDNEQFF
TRBV5-1	NA	TRBJ2-7	CASSLGTTDRGIHEQYF
TRBV7-2	NA	TRBJ2-5	CASSLGRGTETQYF
TRBV24-1	NA	TRBJ2-3	CATGEREDTQYF
TRBV27	NA	TRBJ1-1	CASSVGTRCFF
TRBV20-1	NA	TRBJ1-2	CSARDQGAGYTF
TRBV11-2	NA	TRBJ2-4	CASSLGPFGLSIQYF
TRBV20-1	NA	TRBJ2-7	CSAQGTSGRPNEQYF
TRBV5-1	NA	TRBJ2-1	CASTQPGGNEQFF
TRBV29-1	NA	TRBJ2-7	CSVDQGDAYEQYF
TRBV5-1	medium-sized	TRBJ2-3	CASSGPARLASTDTQYF
TRBV13	NA	TRBJ2-7	CASSPQSGYEQYF
TRBV27	NA	TRBJ2-1	CASSFALSLGKNEQFF
TRBV6-2/TRBV6-3	NA	TRBJ2-3	CASSGRGIADTQYF
TRBV5-6	NA	TRBJ2-7	CASSEIFGFQDEQYF
TRBV7-2	NA	TRBJ2-2	CASSRNPMNTGELFF
TRBV4-3	NA	TRBJ2-4	CASSQEVQPKNIQYF
TRBV6-1	NA	TRBJ2-7	CASSSTGGGQYF
TRBV27	NA	TRBJ2-3	CASSISHTGAWTDTQYF
TRBV5-4	NA	TRBJ1-2	CASSLRPAGYTF
TRBV10-3	NA	TRBJ2-7	CAISSQDSYEQYF
TRBV7-9	NA	TRBJ1-2	CASSRKYQGVNGYTF
TRBV19	NA	TRBJ2-5	CASRSSGGGETQYF
TRBV7-2	medium-sized	TRBJ2-7	CASSLDFGAYEQYF
TRBV15	NA	TRBJ2-1	CATSRDLGVGQFF